The T cell receptor (beta chain) under discussion was sequenced for a study of blood T cell repertoires in COVID-19. The overall study: Samples representing acute and convalescent COVID-19 were sourced from the United States, Italy and Spain. PBMCs, B-cell-depleted T cells, or T cells provided the cDNA or gDNA that made up the material.

The CDR3 has 17 amino acids. The germline gives CDR1 LGHDT, CDR2 YNNKEL (reference sequence). Trimming removed 1 base from V and 3 bases from J; junction bases left unmatched: 5. In the original workflow: Reference gene primer amplification yielded estimated nucleated cell counts. TCRdb's table, derived via immunoSEQ multiplex PCR, lists solely in-frame clones and lacks some. D and trimming come from the DNA, and the V and J calls and clone size come from that table. Among about 130,000 clones listed, roughly 81% were seen once. This chain links TRBV3-1 (or the pseudogene TRBV3-2) with TRBJ2-3, with 12 bases fitting TRBD2. The receptor was isolated from a human donor in a cohort sampled during active COVID-19. What was sequenced was peripheral blood. The CDR3: CASSQGLAGGQTDTQYF. CDR3 nucleotide sequence: TGTGCCAGCAGCCAAGGGCTAGCGGGGGGGCAAACAGATACGCAGTATTTT.